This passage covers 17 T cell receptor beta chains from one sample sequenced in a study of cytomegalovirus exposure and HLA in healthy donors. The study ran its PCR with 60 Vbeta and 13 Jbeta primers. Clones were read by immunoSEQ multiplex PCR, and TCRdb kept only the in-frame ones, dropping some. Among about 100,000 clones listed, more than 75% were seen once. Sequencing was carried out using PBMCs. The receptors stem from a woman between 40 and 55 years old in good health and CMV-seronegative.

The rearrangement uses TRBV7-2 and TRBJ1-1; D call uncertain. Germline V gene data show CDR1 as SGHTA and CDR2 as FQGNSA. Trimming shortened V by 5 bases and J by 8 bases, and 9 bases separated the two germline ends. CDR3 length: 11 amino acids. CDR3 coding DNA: TGTGCCAGCAGCCCACGCAGGGAAGCTTTCTTT. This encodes CASSPRREAFF.

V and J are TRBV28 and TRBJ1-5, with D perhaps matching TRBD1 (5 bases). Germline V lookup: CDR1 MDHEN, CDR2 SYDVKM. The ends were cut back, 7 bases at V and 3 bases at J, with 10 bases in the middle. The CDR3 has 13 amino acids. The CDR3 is CASMDTPNQPQHF. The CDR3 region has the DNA TGTGCCAGCATGGACACCCCCAATCAGCCCCAGCATTTT.

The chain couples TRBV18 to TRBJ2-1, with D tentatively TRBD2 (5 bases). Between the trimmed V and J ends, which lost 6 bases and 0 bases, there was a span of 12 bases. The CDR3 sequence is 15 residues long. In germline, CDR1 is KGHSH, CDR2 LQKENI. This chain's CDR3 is CASSGRRSSYNEQFF. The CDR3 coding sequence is TGTGCCAGCTCCGGTCGGAGGAGCTCCTACAATGAGCAGTTCTTC.

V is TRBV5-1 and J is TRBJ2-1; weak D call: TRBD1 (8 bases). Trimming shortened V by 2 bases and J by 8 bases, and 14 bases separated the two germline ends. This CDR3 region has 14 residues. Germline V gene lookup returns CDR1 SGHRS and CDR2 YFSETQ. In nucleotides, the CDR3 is TGCGCCAGCAGCTTAACACAGGGGGGGGATGAGCAGTTCTTC. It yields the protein CASSLTQGGDEQFF.

Here the CDR3 DNA reads TGTGCCAGTAGTCCTGGACAGAGCTATGGCTACACCTTC. Protein product: CASSPGQSYGYTF. The J gene is TRBJ1-2, the V gene TRBV19, with a tentative D call TRBD1 (6 bases). In germline, CDR1 is LNHDA, CDR2 SQIVND (reference sequence). Trimming shortened V by 5 bases and J by 4 bases, and 11 bases separated the two germline ends. The CDR3 is made up of 13 amino acids.

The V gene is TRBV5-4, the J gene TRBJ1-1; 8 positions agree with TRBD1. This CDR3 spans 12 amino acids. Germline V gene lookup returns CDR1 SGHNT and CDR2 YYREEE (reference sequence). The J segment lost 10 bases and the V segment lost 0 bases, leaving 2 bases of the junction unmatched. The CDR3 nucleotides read TGTGCCAGCAGCTTGGACAGGGGGGTAGCTTTCTTT. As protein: CASSLDRGVAFF.

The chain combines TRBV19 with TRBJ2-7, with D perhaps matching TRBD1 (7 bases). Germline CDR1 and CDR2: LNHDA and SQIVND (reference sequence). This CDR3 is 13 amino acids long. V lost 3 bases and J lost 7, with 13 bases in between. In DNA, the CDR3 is TGTGCCAGTAGTATTACCAGGGGGGAAGAGCAGTACTTC. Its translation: CASSITRGEEQYF.

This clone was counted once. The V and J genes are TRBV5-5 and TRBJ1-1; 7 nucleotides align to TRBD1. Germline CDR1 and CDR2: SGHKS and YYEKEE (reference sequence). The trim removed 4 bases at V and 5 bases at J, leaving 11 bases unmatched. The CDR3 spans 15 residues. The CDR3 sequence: CASSLSGGMGTEAFF. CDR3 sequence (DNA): TGTGCCAGCAGCCTATCAGGGGGTATGGGGACTGAAGCTTTCTTT.

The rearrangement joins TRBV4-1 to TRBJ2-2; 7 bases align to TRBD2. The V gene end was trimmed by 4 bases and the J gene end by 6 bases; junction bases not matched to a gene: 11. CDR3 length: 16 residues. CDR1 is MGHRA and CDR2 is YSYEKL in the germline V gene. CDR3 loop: CASSLIFGGVAGELFF. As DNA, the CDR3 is TGCGCCAGCAGCCTTATTTTTGGGGGGGTTGCCGGGGAGCTGTTTTTT.

The CDR3 DNA reads as TGTGCCAGCAGTTACCAGGGAGGCGGCGAGCAGTACTTC. Its translation: CASSYQGGGEQYF. The chain recombines TRBV6-6 with TRBJ2-7; TRBD2 might be the D (6 bases). CDR1 is MNHNY and CDR2 is SVGAGI in the germline V gene (reference sequence). This CDR3 is 13 amino acids long. Trimming cost V 2 bases and J 6 bases, with 11 bases left between them.

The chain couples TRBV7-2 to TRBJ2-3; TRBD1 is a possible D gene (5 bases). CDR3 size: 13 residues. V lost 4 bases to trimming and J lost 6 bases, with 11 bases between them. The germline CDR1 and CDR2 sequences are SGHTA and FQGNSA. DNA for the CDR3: TGTGCCAGCAGCTCTAATTACAGGGATACGCAGTATTTT. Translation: CASSSNYRDTQYF.

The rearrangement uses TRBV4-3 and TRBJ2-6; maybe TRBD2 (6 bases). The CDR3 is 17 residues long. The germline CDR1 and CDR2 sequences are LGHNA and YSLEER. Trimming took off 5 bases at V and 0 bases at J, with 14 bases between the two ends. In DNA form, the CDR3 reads TGCGCCAGCAGCTCAATGGGGGGTGGCTCTGGGGCCAACGTCCTGACTTTC. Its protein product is CASSSMGGGSGANVLTF.

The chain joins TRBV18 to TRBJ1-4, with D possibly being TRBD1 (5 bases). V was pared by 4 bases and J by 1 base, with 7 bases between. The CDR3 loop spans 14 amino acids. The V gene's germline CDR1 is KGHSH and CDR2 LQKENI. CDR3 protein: CASSQQETNEKLFF. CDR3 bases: TGTGCCAGCTCACAACAGGAAACTAATGAAAAACTGTTTTTT.

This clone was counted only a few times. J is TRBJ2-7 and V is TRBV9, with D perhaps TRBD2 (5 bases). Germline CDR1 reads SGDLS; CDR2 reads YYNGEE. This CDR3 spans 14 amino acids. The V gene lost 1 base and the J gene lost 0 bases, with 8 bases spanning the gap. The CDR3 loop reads CASSVRGSSYEQYF. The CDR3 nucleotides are TGTGCCAGCAGCGTAAGAGGGAGCTCCTACGAGCAGTACTTC.

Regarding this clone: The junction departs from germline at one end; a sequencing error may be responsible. The CDR3 DNA reads TGTGCTAGCAGCCCTAAAGCTGGGGCGGGAGTTTTCGCAGATACGCAGTATTTT. As protein: CASSPKAGAGVFADTQYF. The rearrangement joins TRBV7-7 to TRBJ2-3; 7 bases line up with TRBD2. Germline V CDR1 and CDR2: SSHAT, FNYEAQ (reference sequence). This CDR3 has 18 residues.

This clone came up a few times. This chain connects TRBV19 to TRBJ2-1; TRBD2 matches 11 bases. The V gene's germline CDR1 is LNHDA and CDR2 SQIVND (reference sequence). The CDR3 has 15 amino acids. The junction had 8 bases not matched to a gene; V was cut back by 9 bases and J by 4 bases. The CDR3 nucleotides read TGTGCCAGCCATCCAGGGACTAGCGGATACAATGAGCAGTTCTTC. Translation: CASHPGTSGYNEQFF.

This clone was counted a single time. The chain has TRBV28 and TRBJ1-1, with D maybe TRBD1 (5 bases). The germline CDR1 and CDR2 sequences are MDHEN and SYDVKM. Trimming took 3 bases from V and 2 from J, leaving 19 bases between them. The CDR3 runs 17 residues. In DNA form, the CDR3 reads TGTGCCAGCAGTTTGTCGGGGGGGGAGGTGTATAACACTGAAGCTTTCTTT. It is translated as CASSLSGGEVYNTEAFF. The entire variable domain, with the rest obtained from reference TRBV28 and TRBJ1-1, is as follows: DVKVTQSSRYLVKRTGEKVFLECVQDMDHENMFWYRQDPGLGLRLIYFSYDVKMKEKGDIPEGYSVSREKKERFSLILESASTNQTSMYLCASSLSGGEVYNTEAFFGQGTRLTVV.